The rows below give T cell receptor beta chains drawn from one sample of a study of blood T cell repertoires in COVID-19. The assay was immunoSEQ multiplex PCR, and TCRdb's table has in-frame clones only and misses some. Altogether some 78,000 clones are present, around 84% being singletons, with the ten largest covering roughly 3.5%. Sequenced sample: peripheral blood. These receptors came from a man aged 50 or older with acute or convalescent COVID-19. Both conserved end residues are part of each CDR3. The D gene is left open where the match is weak. Rows may omit the clone size; those that give it use once, few, many or a size class.

V gene	clone size	D gene	J gene	CDR3 protein	CDR3 DNA
TRBV12-3/TRBV12-4	NA	NA	TRBJ1-3	CASSPRGTIYF	TGTGCCAGCAGTCCCCGGGGCACCATATATTTT
TRBV24-1	NA	TRBD1	TRBJ1-2	CATAGTGDQANYGYTF	TGTGCCACAGCCGGGACAGGGGATCAGGCTAACTATGGCTACACCTTC
TRBV5-6	once	NA	TRBJ1-4	CASSLWAATNEKLFF	TGTGCCAGCAGCTTGTGGGCTGCAACTAATGAAAAACTGTTTTTT
TRBV27	NA	NA	TRBJ1-2	CASSFWGSAYGYTF	TGTGCCAGCAGTTTTTGGGGCAGCGCCTATGGCTACACCTTC
TRBV7-2	NA	NA	TRBJ2-4	CASRLGGQKNIQYF	TGTGCCAGCAGATTAGGTGGCCAGAAAAACATTCAGTACTTC
TRBV4-3	NA	TRBD2	TRBJ2-1	CASSRGTSGNNEQFF	TGCGCCAGCAGCCGGGGGACTAGCGGGAACAATGAGCAGTTCTTC
TRBV29-1	few	NA	TRBJ1-1	CSVDSRNTEAFF	TGCAGCGTTGATAGTAGGAACACTGAAGCTTTCTTT
TRBV6-2/TRBV6-3	NA	TRBD2	TRBJ2-1	CASSSPPGLGVFYEQFF	TGTGCCAGCAGTTCCCCGCCGGGACTAGGGGTCTTTTATGAGCAGTTCTTC
TRBV29-1	NA	TRBD1	TRBJ2-7	CSVASRDRYEQYF	TGCAGCGTAGCCAGCCGGGACAGGTACGAGCAGTACTTC
TRBV6-2/TRBV6-3	NA	TRBD2	TRBJ2-7	CASSSMVTSGSYEQYF	TGTGCCAGCAGTTCAATGGTGACTAGCGGATCCTACGAGCAGTACTTC
TRBV2	NA	TRBD1	TRBJ1-1	CASSSGQGMNTEAFF	TGTGCCAGCAGTTCCGGACAGGGGATGAACACTGAAGCTTTCTTT
TRBV5-6	NA	TRBD2	TRBJ2-1	CASSLGDYSSYNEQFF	TGTGCCAGCAGCTTGGGGGACTACAGCTCCTACAATGAGCAGTTCTTC
TRBV10-2	NA	NA	TRBJ2-5	CASSGQLQETQYF	TGCGCCAGCAGCGGACAGCTTCAAGAGACCCAGTACTTC
TRBV30	NA	NA	TRBJ1-3	CAWSVVGVNSGNTIYF	TGTGCCTGGAGTGTAGTCGGGGTTAACTCTGGAAACACCATATATTTT
TRBV7-6	NA	NA	TRBJ2-6	CASSLDRAGANVLTF	TGTGCCAGCAGCTTAGACAGGGCTGGGGCCAACGTCCTGACTTTC
TRBV21-1	NA	NA	TRBJ1-2	CASREGRDGPCYGYTF	TGTGCCAGCAGGGAGGGCCGGGACGGTCCCTGCTATGGCTACACCTTC
TRBV30	NA	TRBD1	TRBJ1-1	CAWSVGQGYSEAFF	TGTGCCTGGAGTGTGGGACAGGGCTATTCTGAAGCTTTCTTT
TRBV7-2	few	TRBD1	TRBJ2-7	CASSLDRDSIYEQYF	TGTGCCAGCAGCTTGGACCGGGACAGCATTTACGAGCAGTACTTC
TRBV4-2	NA	TRBD2	TRBJ2-7	CASSREVGRLSYEQYF	TGTGCCAGCAGTCGAGAGGTCGGGAGGCTCTCCTACGAGCAGTACTTC
TRBV11-2	NA	NA	TRBJ2-7	CASSLQVNYEQYF	TGTGCCAGCAGCTTACAGGTGAACTACGAGCAGTACTTC
TRBV19	NA	TRBD2	TRBJ2-7	CASSRLAGSYEQYF	TGTGCCAGTAGTCGACTAGCAGGCTCCTACGAGCAGTACTTC
TRBV6-5	NA	NA	TRBJ2-7	CASRSQVYEQYF	TGTGCCAGCAGGAGCCAAGTCTACGAGCAGTACTTC